These 18 T cell receptor beta chains were sequenced from one sample in a study of vaccination effects on CD4 cells after COVID-19. No antigen is known for these receptors. Produced via immunoSEQ multiplex PCR; TCRdb's table is partial and in-frame only. The table shows more than 55,000 clones, with around 73% occurring only once. Following an approximately 10-day culture, CD4+ T cells were purified. As their vaccination, participants received two doses of either BNT162b2 or mRNA-1273. The sample was CD4+ T cells from PBMCs cultured without peptide, taken after COVID-19 vaccination. The receptors derive from a human donor who received a COVID-19 vaccine.

The chain joins TRBV7-9 to TRBJ1-3; D call uncertain. The CDR3 contains 15 residues. The V end was cut by 0 bases, the J end by 0 bases, with 6 bases between. CDR1 and CDR2 from the germline V gene are SEHNR and FQNEAQ (reference sequence). The CDR3 loop reads CASSLAYTSGNTIYF. The CDR3 region has the DNA TGTGCCAGCAGCTTAGCATACACCTCTGGAAACACCATATATTTT.

This chain uses TRBV9 with TRBJ2-1; TRBD2 matches at 12 bases. Trimming took 4 bases from V and 2 from J; bases not matched to a gene: 4. The CDR3 spans 16 residues. The germline V gene has CDR1 SGDLS and CDR2 YYNGEE. For the CDR3, the DNA is TGTGCCAGCAGCTCGCTAGCGGGGGGGGCCTACAATGAGCAGTTCTTC. Amino acids: CASSSLAGGAYNEQFF.

The V call is TRBV3-1 (or the pseudogene TRBV3-2), the J call TRBJ2-1, with D unclear. From germline, CDR1 is LGHDT and CDR2 YNNKEL (reference sequence). The CDR3 is 19 residues long. Trimming shortened V by 0 bases and J by 2 bases, and 20 bases separated the two germline ends. The CDR3: CASSQDTPIGLVAYNEQFF. In DNA form, the CDR3 reads TGTGCCAGCAGCCAAGATACCCCGATTGGCCTAGTGGCCTACAATGAGCAGTTCTTC.

The DNA for the CDR3 is TGTGCCAGCAGCTTAGTCTCCCGGGGGGGGGAAGAGACCCAGTACTTC. As protein: CASSLVSRGGEETQYF. The J gene is TRBJ2-5, the V gene TRBV7-2; 8 bases agree with TRBD2. V gave up 1 base and J gave up 3 bases; unmatched junction bases: 7. Germline assignment: CDR1 SGHTA and CDR2 FQGNSA. This CDR3 contains 16 residues. The full variable domain, in which reference TRBV7-2 and TRBJ2-5 provide the parts outside the CDR3, is GAGVSQSPSNKVTEKGKDVELRCDPISGHTALYWYRQSLGQGLEFLIYFQGNSAPDKSGLPSDRFSAERTGGSVSTLTIQRTQQEDSAVYLCASSLVSRGGEETQYFGPGTRLLVL.

This sequence joins TRBV18 and TRBJ1-3; a possible D gene is TRBD1 (6 bases). The CDR3 runs 16 residues. The germline V and J ends were trimmed by 1 base and 0 bases, with 10 bases remaining between them. Germline V gene lookup returns CDR1 KGHSH and CDR2 LQKENI. The CDR3 coding sequence is TGTGCCAGCTCACCACGTGGACAGAGCTCTGGAAACACCATATATTTT. Its translation is CASSPRGQSSGNTIYF.

This clone was seen only once. J is TRBJ2-3 and V is TRBV4-3; TRBD1 is a possible D gene (5 bases). The CDR3 contains 15 residues. From germline, CDR1 is LGHNA and CDR2 YSLEER. Trimming stripped 2 bases from V and 2 bases from J, with 11 bases between. DNA of the CDR3: TGCGCCAGCAGCCAAACAGCACAGGTCACAGATACGCAGTATTTT. Translating it yields CASSQTAQVTDTQYF.

This chain joins TRBV7-9 and TRBJ2-3; TRBD2 matches at 10 bases. CDR3 length: 14 residues. Germline lookup yields CDR1 SEHNR and CDR2 FQNEAQ (reference sequence). With 2 bases clipped from V and 4 bases from J, the junction kept 0 bases outside the gene matches. CDR3 in DNA: TGTGCCAGCAGCTTACTAGCGGGAGCAGATACGCAGTATTTT. Its translation is CASSLLAGADTQYF.

This sequence joins TRBV9 and TRBJ1-1; weak D call: TRBD1 (5 bases). Germline-derived CDR1 and CDR2 are SGDLS and YYNGEE. This CDR3 spans 15 amino acids. V lost 3 bases and J lost 2, with 14 bases in between. CDR3 DNA: TGTGCCAGCAGCGCAACCGGGACTGCTAACACTGAAGCTTTCTTT. Protein sequence: CASSATGTANTEAFF.

The CDR3: CASSSLGGSGSYEQYF. As DNA, the CDR3 is TGTGCCAGCAGCTCTTTGGGAGGGAGTGGGTCCTACGAGCAGTACTTC. The chain joins TRBV5-4 to TRBJ2-7; 7 bases agree with TRBD2. Germline-derived CDR1 and CDR2 are SGHNT and YYREEE (reference sequence). V shed 3 bases, J shed 1 base, and the junction held 10 bases outside the gene matches. This CDR3 is 16 amino acids long.

The chain employs TRBV28 and TRBJ2-3; tentative D call: TRBD2 (5 bases). Germline V lookup: CDR1 MDHEN, CDR2 SYDVKM. The CDR3 is 15 amino acids. V was shortened by 3 bases and J by 1 base, with 11 bases between the two germline ends. The CDR3 DNA follows: TGTGCCAGCAGTTTGAGCGGCGGCCGCACAGATACGCAGTATTTT. This gives the protein CASSLSGGRTDTQYF. The variable domain in full, with the rest retrieved from reference TRBV28 and TRBJ2-3, is DVKVTQSSRYLVKRTGEKVFLECVQDMDHENMFWYRQDPGLGLRLIYFSYDVKMKEKGDIPEGYSVSREKKERFSLILESASTNQTSMYLCASSLSGGRTDTQYFGPGTRLTVL.

This clone came up a few times. A junction boundary mismatches the germline segment, possibly from a read error. The V gene is TRBV7-9, the J gene TRBJ1-1; 10 bases are a match to TRBD1. The CDR3 runs to 16 residues. Germline-derived CDR1 and CDR2 are SEHNR and FQNEAQ (reference sequence). The CDR3 loop reads CASSLRGGQGNPEAFF. CDR3 nucleotide sequence: TGTGCCAGCAGCTTAAGGGGGGGACAGGGGAACCCTGAAGCTTTCTTT. The full variable domain, rest sourced from reference TRBV7-9 and TRBJ1-1, is DTGVSQNPRHKITKRGQNVTFRCDPISEHNRLYWYRQTLGQGPEFLTYFQNEAQLEKSRLLSDRFSAERPKGSFSTLEIQRTEQGDSAMYLCASSLRGGQGNPEAFFGQGTRLTVV.

V usage is TRBV6-5 and J usage is TRBJ2-3, with a weak D call TRBD1 (5 bases). The CDR3 length is 14 residues. CDR1 and CDR2 (germline): MNHEY, SVGAGI. V was shortened by 7 bases and J by 2 bases, with 13 bases between the two germline ends. Written as DNA, the CDR3 is TGTGCCAGCATGGCAAGGGGCCTCACAGATACGCAGTATTTT. Translated, it gives CASMARGLTDTQYF.

The chain links TRBV18 to TRBJ1-5; D remains ambiguous. Per the germline V gene, CDR1 is KGHSH and CDR2 is LQKENI. The CDR3 sequence is 15 residues long. V gave up 3 bases and J gave up 0 bases, with 9 bases separating them. The DNA for the CDR3 is TGTGCCAGCTCACCTGGCCCCCCTAGCAATCAGCCCCAGCATTTT. Translation gives CASSPGPPSNQPQHF.

J is TRBJ1-4 and V is TRBV6-5; 8 bases match TRBD1. Germline V gene data show CDR1 as MNHEY and CDR2 as SVGAGI. With V trimmed by 6 bases and J by 7 bases, 7 bases remained unmatched. The length of the CDR3 is 14 residues. In nucleotides, the CDR3 is TGTGCCAGCAGACAGACAGGGGTGGGTGAAAAACTGTTTTTT. This codes for CASRQTGVGEKLFF.

A remark on this clone: The limits of the CDR3 on the DNA are not certain, so only TCRdb's listed CDR3 is given. The V call is TRBV6-6, the J call TRBJ2-7; TRBD1, the table's D call, was not compared with the DNA. The germline V gene encodes CDR1 MNHNY and CDR2 SVGAGI (reference sequence). The CDR3 numbers 14 amino acids, ends counted. CDR3 amino acids: CASSSSTGSYEQYF.

This clone appeared a single time. The genes are TRBV24-1 and TRBJ2-5; perhaps TRBD1 as D (6 bases). The CDR3 extends over 16 amino acids. CDR1 and CDR2 (germline): KGHDR, SFDVKD. Trimming took 2 bases from V and 2 from J, leaving 14 bases between them. DNA for the CDR3: TGTGCCACCAGTGATTACAAACAGGGCAAACAAGAGACCCAGTACTTC. This codes for CATSDYKQGKQETQYF.

This clone has a handful of counts. In DNA form, the CDR3 reads TGTGCCAGCAGTTTCCGAGGGACTGGAGGAAACACCATATATTTT. Its translation is CASSFRGTGGNTIYF. The V and J genes are TRBV6-6 and TRBJ1-3; D may be TRBD1 (5 bases). The ends were cut back, 4 bases at V and 4 bases at J, with 14 bases in the middle. The V gene's germline CDR1 is MNHNY and CDR2 SVGAGI (reference sequence). CDR3 length: 15 amino acids.

This clone was seen a handful of times. The chain couples TRBV6-5 to TRBJ1-2; TRBD1 matches 9 bases. CDR1 is MNHEY and CDR2 is SVGAGI in the germline V gene. The junction had 9 bases not matched to a gene; V was cut back by 0 bases and J by 7 bases. The CDR3 totals 16 residues. The CDR3 DNA reads TGTGCCAGCAGTTACTCGAGTAGACAGGGGGTGAGTGGCTACACCTTC. Protein sequence: CASSYSSRQGVSGYTF.